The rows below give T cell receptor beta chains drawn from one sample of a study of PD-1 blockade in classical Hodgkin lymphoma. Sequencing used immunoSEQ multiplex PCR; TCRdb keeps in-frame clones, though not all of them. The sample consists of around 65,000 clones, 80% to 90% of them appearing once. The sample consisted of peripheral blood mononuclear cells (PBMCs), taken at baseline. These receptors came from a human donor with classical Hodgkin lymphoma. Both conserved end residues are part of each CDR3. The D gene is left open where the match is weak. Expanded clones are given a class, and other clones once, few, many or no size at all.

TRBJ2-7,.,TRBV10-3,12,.,TGTGCCATCAGTGGGAGGCTCGGCGAGCAGTACTTC,CAISGRLGEQYF
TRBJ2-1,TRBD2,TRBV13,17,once,TGTGCCAGCAGCTACGGACTAGCGGGGAGCTCCTACAATGAGCAGTTCTTC,CASSYGLAGSSYNEQFF
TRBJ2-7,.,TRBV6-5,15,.,TGTGCCAGCAGTTACTCCCGGGCAGGGACCCACGAGCAGTACTTC,CASSYSRAGTHEQYF
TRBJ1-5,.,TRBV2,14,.,TGTGCCAGCAGGGAATGGGGGGCAGATCAGCCCCAGCATTTT,CASREWGADQPQHF
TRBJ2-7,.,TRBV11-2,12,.,TGTGCCAGCAGGACGATCGGCACCAGGAAGTACTTC,CASRTIGTRKYF
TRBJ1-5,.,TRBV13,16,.,TGTGCCAGCAGCTTAGGCCGGAGGACACGCGATCAGCCCCAGCATTTT,CASSLGRRTRDQPQHF
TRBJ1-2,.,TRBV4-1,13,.,TGCGCCAGCAGCCAAGCTGTCGCGAGTGGCTACACCTTC,CASSQAVASGYTF
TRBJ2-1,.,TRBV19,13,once,TGTGCCAGTAGTGAGGGCCTGAGGAATGAGCAGTTCTTC,CASSEGLRNEQFF
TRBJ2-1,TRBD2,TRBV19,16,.,TGTGCCAGTAGTATCGGACTAGCGACTCGCTTCGATGAGCAGTTCTTC,CASSIGLATRFDEQFF
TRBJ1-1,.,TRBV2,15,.,TGTGCCAGCAGTGGTGAGCGGGGATCCATCACTGAAGCTTTCTTT,CASSGERGSITEAFF
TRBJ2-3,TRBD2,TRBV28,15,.,TGTGCCAGCAGCCCCGGGGGGGCTCGCTCAGATACGCAGTATTTT,CASSPGGARSDTQYF
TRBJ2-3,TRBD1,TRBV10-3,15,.,TGTGCCACCAAAAGGGGGCAAGGGGGCACAGATACGCAGTATTTT,CATKRGQGGTDTQYF
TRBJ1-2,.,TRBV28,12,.,TGTGCCAGCAGATCTATCCTCTATGGCTACACCTTC,CASRSILYGYTF
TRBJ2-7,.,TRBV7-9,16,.,TGTGCCAGCAGCTTACGAAGGGTTCGAGTCTTCGACGAGCAGTACTTC,CASSLRRVRVFDEQYF
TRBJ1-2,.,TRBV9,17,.,TGTGCCAGCAGCCCCGACGGGGGGGACTCCACTAACTATGGCTACACCTTC,CASSPDGGDSTNYGYTF
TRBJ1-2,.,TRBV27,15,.,TGTGCCAGTAGTAGTGGGACCTTCGAAAGCCGGGGCTACACCTTC,CASSSGTFESRGYTF
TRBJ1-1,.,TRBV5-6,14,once,TGTGCCAGCAGCTCCTGGGTGATGAACACTGAAGCTTTCTTT,CASSSWVMNTEAFF
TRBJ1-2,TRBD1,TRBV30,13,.,TGTGCCTGGACCCAGGGGGGAAACTATGGCTACACCTTC,CAWTQGGNYGYTF
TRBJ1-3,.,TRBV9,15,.,TGTGCCAGCAGCGTAAACGGTGGATCTGGAAACACCATATATTTT,CASSVNGGSGNTIYF
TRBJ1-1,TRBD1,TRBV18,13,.,TGTGCCAGCTCACCTAAGGACAGGGCTGAAGCTTTCTTT,CASSPKDRAEAFF
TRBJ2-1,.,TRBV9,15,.,TGTGCCAGCAGCGTGTCGGGACTGTCGATAAATGAGCAGTTCTTC,CASSVSGLSINEQFF
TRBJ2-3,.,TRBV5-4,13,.,TGTGCCAGCAGCTCATCTAACACAGATACGCAGTATTTT,CASSSSNTDTQYF
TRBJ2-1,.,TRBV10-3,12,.,TGTGCCATCTACGAGGCTGGGAATGAGCAGTTCTTC,CAIYEAGNEQFF
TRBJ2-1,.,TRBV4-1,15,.,TGCGCCAGCAGCTTAAGAGGGGGGGAAACCAATGAGCAGTTCTTC,CASSLRGGETNEQFF
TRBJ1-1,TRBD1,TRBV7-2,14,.,TGTGCCAGCAGCTTTCAGGGGGCTAACACTGAAGCTTTCTTT,CASSFQGANTEAFF
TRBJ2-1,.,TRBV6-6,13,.,TGTGCCAGCAGTTATATAACCTACAATGAGCAGTTCTTC,CASSYITYNEQFF
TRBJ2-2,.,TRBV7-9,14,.,TGTGCCAGCAGCTTAGCTCGGGGAACCGGGGAGCTGTTTTTT,CASSLARGTGELFF
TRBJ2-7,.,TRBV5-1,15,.,TGCGCCAGCAACCCAGACCAGCGGCACATCTACGAGCAGTACTTC,CASNPDQRHIYEQYF
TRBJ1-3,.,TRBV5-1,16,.,TGCGCCAGCAGCGCGTTAACAGGATTTTCTGGAAACACCATATATTTT,CASSALTGFSGNTIYF
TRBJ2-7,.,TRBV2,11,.,TGTGCCACCCAGACAGGCTACGAGCAGTACTTC,CATQTGYEQYF
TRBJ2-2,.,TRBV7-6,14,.,TGTGCCAGCAGCCCCGGTTACTCTCTCGGGGAGCTGTTTTTT,CASSPGYSLGELFF
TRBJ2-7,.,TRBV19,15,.,TGTGCCAGTAGTATAGGACCCGGGACCAAATACGAGCAGTACTTC,CASSIGPGTKYEQYF
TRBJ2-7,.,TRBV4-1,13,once,TGCGCCAGCGCGGGAATCGACTCCTACGAGCAGTACTTC,CASAGIDSYEQYF
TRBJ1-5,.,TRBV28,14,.,TGTGCCAGCATTCCAGCTTATAGCAATCAGCCCCAGCATTTT,CASIPAYSNQPQHF
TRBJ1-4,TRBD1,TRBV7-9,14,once,TGTGCCACCCGGGACAGCGGGAGGGATGAAAAACTGTTTTTT,CATRDSGRDEKLFF
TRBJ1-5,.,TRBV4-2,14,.,TGTGCCAGCAGCCAAAGGGGAGACAATCAGCCCCAGCATTTT,CASSQRGDNQPQHF
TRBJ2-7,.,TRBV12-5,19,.,TGTGCTAGTGGTTTTTCCCGGGTCTCCGGTGCCCGGTCTGGGTTCGAGCAGTACTTC,CASGFSRVSGARSGFEQYF
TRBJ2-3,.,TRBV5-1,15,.,TGCGCCAGCAGCTTAGACGGAATGAGCACAGATACGCAGTATTTT,CASSLDGMSTDTQYF
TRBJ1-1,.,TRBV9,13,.,TGTGCCAGCAGCCCCCCGACGGGCACTGAAGCTTTCTTT,CASSPPTGTEAFF
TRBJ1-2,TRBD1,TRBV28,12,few,TGTGCCAGTGGGACAGAACACTATGGCTACACCTTC,CASGTEHYGYTF
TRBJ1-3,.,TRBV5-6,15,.,TGTGCCAGCAGCTTGGACTCCAACTCTGGAAACACCATATATTTT,CASSLDSNSGNTIYF
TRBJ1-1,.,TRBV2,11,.,TGTGCCAGCGGCAGGGATTTTGAAGCTTTCTTT,CASGRDFEAFF
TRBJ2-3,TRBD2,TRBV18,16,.,TGTGCCAGCTCACCACCGAGGGGAGGGCGCGCAGATACGCAGTATTTT,CASSPPRGGRADTQYF
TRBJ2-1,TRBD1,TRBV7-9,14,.,TGTGCCAGCAGCCCTTGGACAGGGTCGAATGAGCAGTTCTTC,CASSPWTGSNEQFF
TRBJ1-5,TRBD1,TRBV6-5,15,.,TGTGCCAGCAGTTCAGGGGGGACAGGGGATCAGCCCCAGCATTTT,CASSSGGTGDQPQHF
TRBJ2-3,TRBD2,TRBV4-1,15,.,TGCGCCAGCAGGGTTAGCGGGGGGTCCGGGGATACGCAGTATTTT,CASRVSGGSGDTQYF
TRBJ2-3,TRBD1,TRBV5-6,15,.,TGTGCCAGCAGCTTTTTCGACAGGGCACCAGATACGCAGTATTTT,CASSFFDRAPDTQYF
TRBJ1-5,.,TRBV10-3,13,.,TGTGCCATCAGTGTGGAAGGGAATCAGCCCCAGCATTTT,CAISVEGNQPQHF
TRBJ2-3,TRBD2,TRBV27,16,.,TGTGCCAGCAGTTCTCCACTAGCGGGGAGCACAGATACGCAGTATTTT,CASSSPLAGSTDTQYF
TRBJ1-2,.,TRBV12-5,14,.,TGTGCTAGTGGGGGCCCCGTCAGCCCTTATGGCTACACCTTC,CASGGPVSPYGYTF
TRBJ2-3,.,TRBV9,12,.,TGTGCCAGCAGCGGACGAGGAGATACGCAGTATTTT,CASSGRGDTQYF
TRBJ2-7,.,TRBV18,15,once,TGTGCCAGCTCACCATCAGGCCTCACTATCTACGAGCAGTACTTC,CASSPSGLTIYEQYF
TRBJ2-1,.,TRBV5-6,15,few,TGTGCCAGCAGCTTGACGGTCATCTCCTACAATGAGCAGTTCTTC,CASSLTVISYNEQFF
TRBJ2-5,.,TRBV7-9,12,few,TGTGCCAGCAGCTTAGCGGGGGAGACCCAGTACTTC,CASSLAGETQYF
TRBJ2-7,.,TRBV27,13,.,TGTGCCAGCAGTTTTGGCAGGGGATACGAGCAGTACTTC,CASSFGRGYEQYF
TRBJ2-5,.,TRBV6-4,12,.,TGTGCCCTATGGCCTATTGACGAGACCCAGTACTTC,CALWPIDETQYF
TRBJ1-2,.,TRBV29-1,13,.,TGCAGCGTTGAAGAGCGGTCATCCTATGGCTACACCTTC,CSVEERSSYGYTF